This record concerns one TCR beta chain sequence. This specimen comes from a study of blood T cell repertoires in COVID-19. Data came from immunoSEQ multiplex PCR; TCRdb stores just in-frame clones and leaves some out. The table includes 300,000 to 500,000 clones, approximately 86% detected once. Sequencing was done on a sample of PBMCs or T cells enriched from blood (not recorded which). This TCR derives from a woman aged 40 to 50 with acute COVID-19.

The CDR3 spells CAISGGRASSGNTIYF. The CDR3, as DNA: TGTGCCATCAGTGGGGGCAGGGCCTCCTCTGGAAACACCATATATTTT. The chain links TRBV10-3 to TRBJ1-3, with D tentatively TRBD1 (5 bases). Germline V lookup: CDR1 ENHRY, CDR2 SYGVKD. The CDR3 is made up of 16 amino acids. Trimming pared 4 bases from V and 0 bases from J, leaving 13 bases between.